This T cell receptor beta chain was sequenced for a study of beta chain features in type 1 diabetes. With respect to this clone: Antigen specificity is unknown.

All of the isolated RNA was reverse transcribed, so expressed TCRB transcripts were sequenced. The method was immunoSEQ multiplex PCR; TCRdb's version includes in-frame clones alone and lacks a portion of them. The sample has about 130,000 clones; roughly 10% are singletons. Looked up from germline, CDR1 is SQVTM and CDR2 is ANQGSEA. Trimming took 4 bases from V and 2 from J, leaving 13 bases between them. This CDR3 has 14 amino acids. Study-wide points: A moderate, significant TCRB CDR3 shortening appeared in type 1 diabetes across four CD4+ subsets.

Sort purity for all populations was recorded as exceeding 98%. The material sequenced was central memory CD4+ T cells from blood. This receptor was identified in a man aged 25 to 40 with type 1 diabetes. The rearrangement joins TRBV29-1 to TRBJ2-3, with a weak D call TRBD2 (6 bases). DNA for the CDR3: TGCAGCGTTGGGAGGGCGGCCCTCACAGATACGCAGTATTTT. This codes for CSVGRAALTDTQYF.